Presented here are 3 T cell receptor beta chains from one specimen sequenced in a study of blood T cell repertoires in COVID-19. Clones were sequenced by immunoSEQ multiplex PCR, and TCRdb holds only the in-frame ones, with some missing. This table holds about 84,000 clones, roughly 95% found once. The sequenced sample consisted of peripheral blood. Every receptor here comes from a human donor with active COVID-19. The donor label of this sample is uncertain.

DNA for the CDR3: TGTGCCAGCAGACTACTAGCTTCCCAAGAGACCCAGTACTTC. The encoded protein is CASRLLASQETQYF. The chain links TRBV5-5 to TRBJ2-5; a weak D match, TRBD2 (6 bases). There are 14 residues in the CDR3. V lost 5 bases to trimming and J lost 1 base, with 12 bases between them. CDR1 is SGHKS, CDR2 YYEKEE, per germline (reference sequence).

CDR3 in amino acids: CASRTGNTEAFF. As DNA, the CDR3 is TGCGCCAGCCGCACAGGGAACACTGAAGCTTTCTTT. The chain employs TRBV5-1 and TRBJ1-1; D might be TRBD1 (5 bases). There are 12 residues in the CDR3. With 7 bases removed from V and 1 base from J, the gap between germline ends came to 8 bases. Per germline, CDR1 SGHRS and CDR2 YFSETQ.

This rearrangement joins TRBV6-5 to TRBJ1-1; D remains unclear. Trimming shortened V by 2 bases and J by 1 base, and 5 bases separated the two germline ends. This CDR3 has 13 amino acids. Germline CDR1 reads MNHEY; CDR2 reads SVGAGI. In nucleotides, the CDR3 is TGTGCCAGCAGTTACAGCCGGAACACTGAAGCTTTCTTT. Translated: CASSYSRNTEAFF.